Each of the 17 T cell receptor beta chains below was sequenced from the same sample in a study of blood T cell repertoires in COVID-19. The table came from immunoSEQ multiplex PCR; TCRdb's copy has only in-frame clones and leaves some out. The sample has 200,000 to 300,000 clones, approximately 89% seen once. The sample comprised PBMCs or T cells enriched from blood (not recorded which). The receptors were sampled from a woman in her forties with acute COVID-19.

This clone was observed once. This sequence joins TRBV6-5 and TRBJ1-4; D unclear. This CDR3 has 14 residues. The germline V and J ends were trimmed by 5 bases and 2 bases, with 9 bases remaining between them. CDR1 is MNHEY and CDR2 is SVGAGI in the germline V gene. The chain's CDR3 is CASSLQVTNEKLFF. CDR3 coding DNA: TGTGCCAGCAGTCTTCAGGTTACTAATGAAAAACTGTTTTTT.

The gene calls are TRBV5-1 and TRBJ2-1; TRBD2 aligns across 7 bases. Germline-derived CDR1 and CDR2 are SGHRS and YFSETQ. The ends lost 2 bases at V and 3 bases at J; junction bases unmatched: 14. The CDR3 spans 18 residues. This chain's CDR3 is CASSLMGTGGGVYNEQFF. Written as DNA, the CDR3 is TGCGCCAGCAGCTTAATGGGCACGGGCGGGGGAGTCTACAATGAGCAGTTCTTC.

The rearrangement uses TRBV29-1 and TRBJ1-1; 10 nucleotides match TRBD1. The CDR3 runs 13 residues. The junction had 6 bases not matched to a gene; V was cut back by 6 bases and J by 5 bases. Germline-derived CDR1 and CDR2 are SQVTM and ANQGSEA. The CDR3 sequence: CSVSWTGGTEAFF. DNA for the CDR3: TGCAGCGTGAGTTGGACAGGGGGGACTGAAGCTTTCTTT.

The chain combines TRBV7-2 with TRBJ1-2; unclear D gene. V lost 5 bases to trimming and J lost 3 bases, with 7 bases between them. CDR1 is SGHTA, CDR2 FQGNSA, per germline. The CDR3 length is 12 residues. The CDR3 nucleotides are TGTGCCAGCAGCCCCGACTACTATGGCTACACCTTC. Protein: CASSPDYYGYTF.

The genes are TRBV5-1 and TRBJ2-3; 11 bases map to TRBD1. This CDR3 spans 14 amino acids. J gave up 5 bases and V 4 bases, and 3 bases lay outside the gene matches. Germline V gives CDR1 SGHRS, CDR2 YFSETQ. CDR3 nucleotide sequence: TGCGCCAGCAGCCCTGGGACAGGGGGAGATACGCAGTATTTT. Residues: CASSPGTGGDTQYF.

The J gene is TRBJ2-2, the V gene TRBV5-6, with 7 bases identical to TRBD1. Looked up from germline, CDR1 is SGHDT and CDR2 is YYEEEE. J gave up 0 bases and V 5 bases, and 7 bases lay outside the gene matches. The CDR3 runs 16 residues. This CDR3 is CASSWWTGTNTGELFF. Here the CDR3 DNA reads TGTGCCAGCAGTTGGTGGACAGGAACGAACACCGGGGAGCTGTTTTTT.

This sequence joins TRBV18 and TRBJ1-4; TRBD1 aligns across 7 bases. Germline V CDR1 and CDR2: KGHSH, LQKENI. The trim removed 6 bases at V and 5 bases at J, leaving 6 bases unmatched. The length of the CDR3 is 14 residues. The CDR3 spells CASSPGQSNEKLFF. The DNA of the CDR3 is TGTGCCAGCTCCCCGGGACAGAGCAATGAAAAACTGTTTTTT.

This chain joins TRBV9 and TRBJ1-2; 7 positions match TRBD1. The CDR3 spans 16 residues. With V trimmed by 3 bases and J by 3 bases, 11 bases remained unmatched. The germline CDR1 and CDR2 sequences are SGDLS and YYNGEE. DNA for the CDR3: TGTGCCAGCAGCGGCCGGGACAGTAGTCGGGACTATGGCTACACCTTC. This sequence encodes CASSGRDSSRDYGYTF.

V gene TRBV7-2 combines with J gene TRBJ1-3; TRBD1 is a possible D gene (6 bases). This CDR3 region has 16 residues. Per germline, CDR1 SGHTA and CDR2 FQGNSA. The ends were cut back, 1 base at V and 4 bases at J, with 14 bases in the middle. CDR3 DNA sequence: TGTGCCAGCAGCTTAGGAGGGGGTGGTATGGGAAACACCATATATTTT. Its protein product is CASSLGGGGMGNTIYF.

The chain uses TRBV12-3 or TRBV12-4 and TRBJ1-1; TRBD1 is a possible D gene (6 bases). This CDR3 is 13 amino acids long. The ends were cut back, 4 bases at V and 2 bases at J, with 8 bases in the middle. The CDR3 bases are TGTGCCAGCAGTTGGGGGCTTAACACTGAAGCTTTCTTT. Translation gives CASSWGLNTEAFF.

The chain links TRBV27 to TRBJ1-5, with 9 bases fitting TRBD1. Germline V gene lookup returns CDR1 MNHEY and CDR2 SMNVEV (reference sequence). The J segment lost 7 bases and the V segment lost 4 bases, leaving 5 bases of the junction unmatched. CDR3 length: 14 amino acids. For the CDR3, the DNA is TGTGCCAGCAGTTCGACAGGGGGTGGGCAGCCCCAGCATTTT. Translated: CASSSTGGGQPQHF.

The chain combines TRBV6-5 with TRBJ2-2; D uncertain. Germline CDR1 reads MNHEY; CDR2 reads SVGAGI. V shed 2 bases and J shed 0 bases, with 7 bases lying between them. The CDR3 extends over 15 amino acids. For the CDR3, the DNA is TGTGCCAGCAGTTACCTATCCGCGAACACCGGGGAGCTGTTTTTT. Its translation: CASSYLSANTGELFF.

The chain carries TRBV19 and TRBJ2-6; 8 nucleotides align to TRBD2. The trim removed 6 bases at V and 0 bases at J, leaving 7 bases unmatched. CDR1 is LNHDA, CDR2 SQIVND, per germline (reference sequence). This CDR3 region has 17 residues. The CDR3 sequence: CASRRPGGPSGANVLTF. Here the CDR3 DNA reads TGTGCCAGTAGACGGCCGGGGGGGCCCTCTGGGGCCAACGTCCTGACTTTC.

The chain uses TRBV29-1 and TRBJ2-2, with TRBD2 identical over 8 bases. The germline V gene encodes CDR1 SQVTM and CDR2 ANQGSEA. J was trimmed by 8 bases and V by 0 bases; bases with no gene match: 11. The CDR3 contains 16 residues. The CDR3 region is CSVEEFAGGPSGELFF. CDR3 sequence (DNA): TGCAGCGTTGAAGAATTCGCGGGGGGCCCCTCGGGGGAGCTGTTTTTT.

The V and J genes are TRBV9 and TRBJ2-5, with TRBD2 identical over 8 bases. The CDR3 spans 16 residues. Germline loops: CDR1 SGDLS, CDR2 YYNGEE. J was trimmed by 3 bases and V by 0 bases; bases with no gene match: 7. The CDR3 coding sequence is TGTGCCAGCAGCGTAGATGGAGCGGGGGTAAAAGAGACCCAGTACTTC. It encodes CASSVDGAGVKETQYF.

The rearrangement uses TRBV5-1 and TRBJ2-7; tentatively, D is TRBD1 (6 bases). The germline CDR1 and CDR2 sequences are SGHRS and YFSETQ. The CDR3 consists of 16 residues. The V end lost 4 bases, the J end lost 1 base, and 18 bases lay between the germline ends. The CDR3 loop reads CASSTSPGQTSYEQYF. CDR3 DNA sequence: TGCGCCAGCAGCACCTCTCCGGGACAAACATCCTACGAGCAGTACTTC.

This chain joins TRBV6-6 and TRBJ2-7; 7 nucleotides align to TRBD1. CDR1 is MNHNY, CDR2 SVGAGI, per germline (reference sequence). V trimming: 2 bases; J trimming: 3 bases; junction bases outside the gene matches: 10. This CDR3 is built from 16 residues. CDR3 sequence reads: CASSYGALRQGYEQYF. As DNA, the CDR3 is TGTGCCAGCAGTTACGGGGCATTAAGACAGGGCTACGAGCAGTACTTC.